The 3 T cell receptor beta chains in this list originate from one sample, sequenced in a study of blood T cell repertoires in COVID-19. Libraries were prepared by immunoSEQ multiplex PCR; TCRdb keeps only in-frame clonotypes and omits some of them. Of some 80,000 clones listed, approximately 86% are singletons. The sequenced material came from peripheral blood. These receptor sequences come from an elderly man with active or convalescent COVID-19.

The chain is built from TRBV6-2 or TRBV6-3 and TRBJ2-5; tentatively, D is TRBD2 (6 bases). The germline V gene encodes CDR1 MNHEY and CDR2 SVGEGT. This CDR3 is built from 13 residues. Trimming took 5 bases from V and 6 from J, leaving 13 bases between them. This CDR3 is CASSPRGEKTQYF. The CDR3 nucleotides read TGTGCCAGCAGTCCGCGGGGAGAGAAGACCCAGTACTTC.

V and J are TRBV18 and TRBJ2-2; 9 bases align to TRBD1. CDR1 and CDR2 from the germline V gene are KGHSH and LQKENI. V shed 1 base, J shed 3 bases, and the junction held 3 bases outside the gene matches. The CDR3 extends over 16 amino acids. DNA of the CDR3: TGTGCCAGCTCACCACGACGACAGGGGGACACCGGGGAGCTGTTTTTT. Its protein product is CASSPRRQGDTGELFF.

As DNA, the CDR3 is TGTGCCGGGAGACGGGAGGGGGGCAATGAGCAGTTCTTC. It codes for CAGRREGGNEQFF. J is TRBJ2-1 and V is TRBV6-5; 8 bases align to TRBD2. The CDR3 has 13 amino acids. The germline V gene has CDR1 MNHEY and CDR2 SVGAGI. The V and J ends lost 11 bases and 6 bases, in that order; junction bases with no gene match: 9.